This is a list of T cell receptor beta chains from one sample in a study of post-analysis software for immune sequencing data. TCRdb passed the PCR reads through MiXCR, listing each CDR3 protein once. The profile shows some 450,000 distinct CDR3 sequences, roughly 46% of them singletons. The sequencing sample was made of blood. These receptors were taken from a girl aged 10 to 17 with multiple sclerosis. The conserved cysteine and the conserved F or W are not part of the CDR3 here. D genes are given only for firm matches.

v_call: TRBV7-2; d_call: TRBD2; j_call: TRBJ2-1; cdr3_aa: ASSLASGDPGEQF
v_call: TRBV20-1; d_call: TRBD2; j_call: TRBJ2-1; cdr3_aa: SASGLAGSYNEQF
v_call: TRBV29-1; d_call: NA; j_call: TRBJ1-1; cdr3_aa: SAPTPDPRDTEAF
v_call: TRBV4-2; d_call: TRBD2; j_call: TRBJ2-7; cdr3_aa: ASSQVTSGPSYEQY
v_call: TRBV12-3/TRBV12-4; d_call: TRBD2; j_call: TRBJ2-1; cdr3_aa: ASSRTSGSSHEQF
v_call: TRBV29-1; d_call: NA; j_call: TRBJ2-6; cdr3_aa: SVIFSGANVLT
v_call: TRBV4-3; d_call: NA; j_call: TRBJ2-3; cdr3_aa: ASSQGVHTDTQY
v_call: TRBV13; d_call: TRBD2; j_call: TRBJ2-3; cdr3_aa: ASSSGTSGKDTQY
v_call: TRBV10-3; d_call: TRBD2; j_call: NA; cdr3_aa: AVSPSGGSYEQY
v_call: TRBV20-1; d_call: TRBD2; j_call: TRBJ2-1; cdr3_aa: SAPTSGRYNEQF
v_call: TRBV10-3; d_call: NA; j_call: TRBJ2-1; cdr3_aa: AISESETVYNEQF
v_call: TRBV5-1; d_call: TRBD2; j_call: TRBJ2-3; cdr3_aa: ASSLGLAGDGDTQY
v_call: TRBV10-3; d_call: TRBD2; j_call: TRBJ2-1; cdr3_aa: AISEAERGYNEQF
v_call: TRBV7-6; d_call: NA; j_call: TRBJ2-3; cdr3_aa: ASSLALGDTDTQY
v_call: TRBV6-9; d_call: NA; j_call: TRBJ1-1; cdr3_aa: ASSYSRQVYENTEAF
v_call: TRBV9; d_call: NA; j_call: TRBJ2-1; cdr3_aa: ASSVTGSNEQF
v_call: TRBV29-1; d_call: TRBD2; j_call: TRBJ2-5; cdr3_aa: SVAKGLAEETQY
v_call: TRBV6-5; d_call: NA; j_call: TRBJ2-1; cdr3_aa: AIGRGSYNEQF
v_call: TRBV5-1; d_call: NA; j_call: TRBJ2-5; cdr3_aa: ASSLNAPQETQY
v_call: TRBV20-1; d_call: TRBD2; j_call: TRBJ2-4; cdr3_aa: SAAPVGGQY
v_call: TRBV12-3/TRBV12-4; d_call: NA; j_call: TRBJ1-4; cdr3_aa: ASRLDEGNEKLF